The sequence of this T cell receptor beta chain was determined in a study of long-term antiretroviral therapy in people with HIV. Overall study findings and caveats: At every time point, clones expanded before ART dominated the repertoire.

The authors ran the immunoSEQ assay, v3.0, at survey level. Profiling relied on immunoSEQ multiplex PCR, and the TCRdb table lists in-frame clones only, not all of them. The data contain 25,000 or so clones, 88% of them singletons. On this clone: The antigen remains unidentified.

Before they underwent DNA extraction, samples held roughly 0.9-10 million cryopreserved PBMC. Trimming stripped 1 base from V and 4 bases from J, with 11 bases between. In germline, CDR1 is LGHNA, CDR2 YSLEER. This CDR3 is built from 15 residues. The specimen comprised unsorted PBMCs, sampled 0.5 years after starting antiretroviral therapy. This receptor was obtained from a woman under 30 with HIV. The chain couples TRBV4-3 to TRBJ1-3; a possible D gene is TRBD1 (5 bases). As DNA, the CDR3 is TGCGCCAGCAGCCAAGGCGGGGGTAGGGGAAACACCATATATTTT. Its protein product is CASSQGGGRGNTIYF.